This TCR beta chain was captured by sequencing in a study of blood T cell repertoires in COVID-19. Measured with immunoSEQ multiplex PCR; TCRdb has only the in-frame clones, and not every one. The data contain a few hundred thousand clones, around 89% of them singletons. The V end lost 0 bases, the J end lost 7 bases, and 16 bases lay between the germline ends. The CDR3 length is 15 residues. Germline loops: CDR1 MNHEY, CDR2 SVGEGT. This chain uses TRBV6-2 or TRBV6-3 with TRBJ2-7; D is ambiguous. The sequence came from a woman aged 18-35 years who had recovered from COVID-19. The specimen was PBMCs or T cells enriched from blood (not recorded which). In DNA form, the CDR3 reads TGTGCCAGCAGTTACTCGAGTCAGGTGATGTGGGAGCAGTACTTC. The encoded protein is CASSYSSQVMWEQYF.